This T cell receptor (beta chain) came from a study of metastatic and nonmetastatic thyroid tumors (dated by TCRdb to the early 2020s). For the wider study: The researchers compared repertoires between peripheral blood samples and tumor or nodule tissue samples from patients with malignant or benign thyroid disease.

None of the patients had been given any treatment before thyroid surgery. Patient clinical samples collected from about 2011 to 2019 were retrospectively analysed using T-cell receptor beta sequencing. Summary of the overall study and its limitations: In both blood and tumor samples, TCR beta diversity was reported to be significantly higher in malignant tumors than in benign nodules.

Ten or more counts support this clone. The antigen this receptor binds is unknown. No base qualities exist here, and no much larger clone lies one base off it. To prepare the library, PCR was applied. TCRdb lists the instrument as Illumina HiSeq 4000. High-throughput sequencing was used to profile the TCR beta-chain CDR3 region of each patient. Turning to the authors' computational methods: CDR3 differences across clinicopathological groups were used to build a classifier for discriminating distant-metastatic papillary thyroid cancer patients. Repertoire diversity was assessed with the Shannon index, and tumor-blood repertoire similarity with the Morisita-Horn index. TCRdb cleaned the public reads at Q25 with fastp, built clones with MiXCR and kept in-frame beta chains. TCRdb assigned the V and J calls; the authors' analysis was not used. The sample profile shows about 35,000 clones; 29% of them were found once. 7.8% of the sample is taken by the ten largest.

Sequencing was carried out using blood. This TCR was recovered from a female donor with papillary thyroid cancer or a benign thyroid nodule (not recorded which). Some clones in this sample may be carry-over from other donors' samples.

The nucleotides read TGTGCCAGCAGCCAAAGGCGGGACGGCCACGAGCAGTACTTC. It translates as CASSQRRDGHEQYF. The V and J segments used are TRBV14 and TRBJ2-7, with TRBD2 perhaps the D gene, on 6 matching bases. The CDR3 goes from the cysteine to the phenylalanine over 14 residues. The only DNA kept is the CDR3, 42 bases in frame from the first base. V is shortened by 2 bases, J by 5 bases, and the region joining them spans 13 bases. CDR1 SGHDN and CDR2 FVKESK are derived from the germline V gene.